A selection of T cell receptor beta chains follows, all from one sample in a study of blood T cell repertoires in COVID-19. Repertoires were generated with immunoSEQ multiplex PCR, while TCRdb's copy carries only in-frame clones and drops some. The table lists 490,000 or so clones, about 85% of them singletons. Sequencing was carried out using PBMCs or T cells enriched from blood (not recorded which). The receptors were gathered from a woman in her sixties or seventies who had recovered from COVID-19. CDR3s include the opening cysteine and the closing phenylalanine or tryptophan. The order of the fields is J gene, V gene, CDR3 protein.

>TRBJ1-1|TRBV7-2
CASSLGGRGSTEAFF
>TRBJ1-2|TRBV3-1/TRBV3-2
CASSQAGLGNYGYTF
>TRBJ2-1|TRBV5-4
CASGLGAPPTANEQFF
>TRBJ1-1|TRBV30
CAWRATGTGEAFF
>TRBJ2-2|TRBV12-1
CASSAPGQGTGELFF
>TRBJ2-1|TRBV5-1
CASSLAGGTGNEQFF
>TRBJ2-2|TRBV19
CASSIVNPGELFF
>TRBJ1-4|TRBV6-5
CASRAGQGWEKLFF
>TRBJ1-5|TRBV5-1
CASSLGDNSNQPQHF
>TRBJ2-1|TRBV15
CATSRDRLAFGNEQFF
>TRBJ1-2|TRBV19
CASSRATDPNYGYTF
>TRBJ1-3|TRBV5-1
CASSFGTGGSGNTIYF
>TRBJ2-7|TRBV5-1
CASSSTDEQYF
>TRBJ1-1|TRBV10-3
CAITRGDFSTEAFF
>TRBJ2-1|TRBV5-1
CASSTGTFSSYNEQFF
>TRBJ2-3|TRBV5-4
CASSRDNTDTQYF
>TRBJ2-2|TRBV7-2
CASSLVEKLTGELFF
>TRBJ1-4|TRBV29-1
CSVYTGGNEKLFF
>TRBJ1-3|TRBV6-5
CATTRDNGNTIYF
>TRBJ1-2|TRBV7-9
CASSLSYYGYTF
>TRBJ1-5|TRBV30
CAWSRGSLYNQPQHF
>TRBJ1-1|TRBV27
CASSDTGWDTEAFF
>TRBJ2-7|TRBV2
CASSEFLGVAGLKSYEQYF
>TRBJ2-2|TRBV5-1
CASSSNGGANTGELFF
>TRBJ1-1|TRBV7-9
CASSHGHLNTEAFF
>TRBJ1-5|TRBV2
CASSRTGGGQPQHF
>TRBJ1-2|TRBV10-3
CATAEGYGYTF
>TRBJ2-5|TRBV2
CASSRLAVETQYF
>TRBJ1-6|TRBV3-1/TRBV3-2
CASSQDRGRNSPLHF
>TRBJ2-1|TRBV6-5
CASSPAGTAYNEQFF
>TRBJ2-3|TRBV5-1
CASSPAGYTDTQYF
>TRBJ2-4|TRBV28
CASRKTGQTGIQYF
>TRBJ1-2|TRBV2
CASRTDRLLGYTF
>TRBJ1-2|TRBV18
CASSQPGTGVGYGYTF
>TRBJ2-1|TRBV9
CASSTSGTSGGREQFF
>TRBJ1-2|TRBV28
CASSVDRVDGYTF
>TRBJ1-2|TRBV12-3/TRBV12-4
CASSQSNYGYTF
>TRBJ2-3|TRBV5-1
CASRFGLAGATDTQYF
>TRBJ2-7|TRBV27
CASSFKIKGAYEQYF
>TRBJ1-2|TRBV29-1
CSVDPTGKGYTF
>TRBJ1-2|TRBV5-1
CASSLDPTDYGYTF
>TRBJ1-1|TRBV5-6
CASSLGYRGEYTEAFF
>TRBJ2-3|TRBV29-1
CSVPGTTSTDTQYF
>TRBJ1-1|TRBV29-1
CSVEVNLRTEAFF
>TRBJ2-5|TRBV11-2
CASSAGLRETQYF
>TRBJ1-1|TRBV5-1
CASSSSEGGGTEAFF
>TRBJ1-2|TRBV12-5
CASGTAGSYYGYTF
>TRBJ2-3|TRBV7-2
CASSLAGTRTDTQYF